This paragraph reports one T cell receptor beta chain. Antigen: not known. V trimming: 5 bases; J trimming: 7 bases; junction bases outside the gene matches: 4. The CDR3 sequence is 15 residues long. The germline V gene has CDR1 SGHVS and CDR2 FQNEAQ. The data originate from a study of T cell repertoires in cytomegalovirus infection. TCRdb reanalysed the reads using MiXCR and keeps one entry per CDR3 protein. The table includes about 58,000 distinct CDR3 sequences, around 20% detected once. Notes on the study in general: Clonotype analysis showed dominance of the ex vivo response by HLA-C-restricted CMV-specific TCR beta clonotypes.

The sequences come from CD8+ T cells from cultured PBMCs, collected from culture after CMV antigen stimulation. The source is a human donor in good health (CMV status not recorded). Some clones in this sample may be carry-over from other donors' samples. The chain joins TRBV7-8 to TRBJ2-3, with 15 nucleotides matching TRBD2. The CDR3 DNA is TGTGCCAGCAGCCTGGGACTAGCGGGAGGCCATACGCAGTATTTT. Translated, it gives CASSLGLAGGHTQYF.